This section outlines one TCR beta chain sequence together with its context. Its antigen remains unidentified. The sample holds no much larger clone one base away, and base qualities are not on file. PBMCs were isolated by Ficoll-Paque density gradient centrifugation. This specimen comes from a study of T-cell memory formation after mild COVID-19 (dated by TCRdb to about 2021). Regarding the complete study: TCR sequence clusters from the two donors were largely donor specific. Longitudinal TCRalpha and TCRbeta repertoire sequencing tracked T-cell clones expanding and contracting after mild COVID-19 in two donors. Two young, previously healthy adult volunteers made up the cohort, one male and one female. Findings and caveats that apply to the study as a whole: Balanced CD4/CD8 phenotypes were observed for clones contracting from day 15 to 85, whereas a bias towards CD4+ was observed for a second wave of clones expanding from day 15 to 37. SARS-CoV-2 specificity of the second-wave clones peaking on day 37 was not confirmed. Only a couple of mild cases were covered by the study, and larger cohorts that include severe cases with pre-infection samples were considered necessary. Contracting CD4+ clones were found mainly in CM and EM memory subsets, while CD8+ clones were enriched in EMRA. Some responding clones were detected in pre-infection memory, suggesting pre-existing cross-reactive memory T cells joined the SARS-CoV-2 response.

CDR3 length: 13 amino acids, cysteine to phenylalanine. The retained sequence is limited to the CDR3, 39 bases, with the frame set at the first base. A distance of 8 bases separates the germline ends of V and J, which lose 2 bases and 4 bases respectively. From the germline V gene (reference sequence), CDR1 is MNHNY and CDR2 is SVGAGI. Sequenced using an Illumina NovaSeq 6000. cDNA libraries for TCRalpha and TCRbeta were prepared by 5'RACE using constant-segment primers, with sample barcodes and unique molecular identifiers added. RNA was extracted from every sample with Trizol reagent. Amplification of the libraries took two PCR steps, and the second step added a second sample barcode plus Illumina TruSeq adapters. Libraries were sequenced on an Illumina NovaSeq with 2 x 150 bp paired-end reads. For the original study's pipeline: With migec v1.2.7, reads were demultiplexed and then collapsed into UMI-guided consensus sequences. With mixcr v2.1.11, UMI consensuses were aligned to TRA and TRB V and J templates and assembled into clonotypes. A clonotype was counted as expanded or contracted only if both edgeR and NoisET called the change significant, with noise models trained on biological replicates. For edgeR calls, the thresholds were a false discovery rate-adjusted p below 0.01 and a log2 fold-change of 1. As an exploratory analysis of dynamics, max-normalized trajectories of the 1000 most abundant clonotypes were examined by PCA with hierarchical clustering. Separately sequenced CD4+ and CD8+ repertoires were used to assign the CD4 or CD8 phenotype of responding clones. TCRdb trimmed public reads at Q25 via fastp, called clones via MiXCR and kept in-frame beta chains. Duplicate CDR3 protein sequences are folded into a single record with the most common DNA and genes. These V and J calls originate from TCRdb's pipeline instead of the authors' own analysis. This sample holds about 470,000 distinct CDR3 sequences; 25% were observed only once. The ten largest account for roughly an eighth of the sample.

Material: PBMCs or a T cell subset sorted from them (not recorded which). The receptor's source is an adult woman who had mild COVID-19 (a few samples of this study predate the infection). The sample titles of this study are shuffled in the database, so cell type and time point are left out; the donor was told from shared clones. The V and J segments used are TRBV6-6 and TRBJ1-1, with the D gene not clear enough to name. In nucleotides, the sequence is TGTGCCAGCAGTTACAGGGAAGGCACTGAAGCTTTCTTT. Translated, it reads CASSYREGTEAFF.